Following are 30 T cell receptor beta chains from one sample sequenced in a study of T cell repertoires in cytomegalovirus infection. No antigens are known for them. From the reads, TCRdb called clonotypes with MiXCR, one entry per CDR3 protein. This table holds about 100,000 distinct CDR3 sequences, around 45% found once. The specimen comprised CD8+ T cells from cultured PBMCs, sampled from culture after CMV antigen stimulation. The receptors here all came from a human donor in good health (CMV status not recorded). Some clones in this sample may be carry-over from other donors' samples.

The chain uses TRBV19 and TRBJ1-1; no clear D gene. The V end was cut by 1 base, the J end by 4 bases, with 10 bases between. CDR3 length equals 14 residues. Germline V gene lookup returns CDR1 LNHDA and CDR2 SQIVND (reference sequence). The CDR3 loop reads CASSIGVSGTEAFF. DNA of the CDR3: TGTGCCAGTAGTATAGGGGTATCTGGCACTGAAGCTTTCTTT.

V gene TRBV12-3 or TRBV12-4 combines with J gene TRBJ2-7; D possibly uses TRBD1 or TRBD2 (6 bases each). This CDR3 has 14 amino acids. V lost 3 bases and J 7 bases, leaving 16 bases between the germline ends. The CDR3 loop is CASSFPGAGFEQYF. In nucleotides, the CDR3 is TGTGCCAGCAGTTTCCCGGGGGCAGGGTTTGAGCAGTACTTC.

This clonotype was counted only a few times. The rearrangement joins TRBV7-2 to TRBJ2-3; tentatively, D is TRBD1 (6 bases). With 5 bases removed from V and 4 bases from J, the gap between germline ends came to 16 bases. The CDR3 consists of 15 residues. Germline CDR1 SGHTA, CDR2 FQGNSA. The DNA for the CDR3 is TGTGCCAGCAGCCGGATGGACAGCACGGCAGATACGCAGTATTTT. Translation: CASSRMDSTADTQYF. The complete variable domain, with remaining parts taken from reference TRBV7-2 and TRBJ2-3, reads GAGVSQSPSNKVTEKGKDVELRCDPISGHTALYWYRQSLGQGLEFLIYFQGNSAPDKSGLPSDRFSAERTGGSVSTLTIQRTQQEDSAVYLCASSRMDSTADTQYFGPGTRLTVL.

This clonotype was recorded at least ten times. The chain recombines TRBV2 with TRBJ1-1, with D unclear. V was cut by 7 bases and J by 6 bases, with 15 bases left in between. This CDR3 has 13 residues. Germline lookup yields CDR1 SNHLY and CDR2 FYNNEI. CDR3 nucleotides: TGTGCCAGCAACCACCCGAGTCCCCCTGAAGCTTTCTTT. Its translation is CASNHPSPPEAFF.

This clonotype was recorded at least ten times. The rearrangement uses TRBV12-3 or TRBV12-4 and TRBJ1-2; 9 bases map to TRBD1. The CDR3 totals 14 residues. V lost 7 bases, J lost 7 bases, and 10 bases stayed unmatched. CDR3 nucleotide sequence: TGTGCCAGCACCCTCGGGACAGGGAATTCTGGCTACACCTTC. Protein sequence: CASTLGTGNSGYTF.

This clonotype was picked up one time. The chain recombines TRBV20-1 with TRBJ2-5; 9 bases are a match to TRBD2. This CDR3 has 14 residues. Germline lookup yields CDR1 DFQATT and CDR2 SNEGSKA (reference sequence). The trim removed 6 bases at V and 5 bases at J, leaving 10 bases unmatched. The CDR3 nucleotides read TGCAGTGCGACCGGGACTAGCATGGGCGAGACCCAGTACTTC. This gives the protein CSATGTSMGETQYF.

Comment on this clonotype: One end of the junction is discordant with germline, which a read error may explain. The chain joins TRBV2 to TRBJ2-1; D remains unclear. CDR3 length: 11 residues. Per the germline V gene, CDR1 is SNHLY and CDR2 is FYNNEI. CDR3 region: CASSENKEQFF. The CDR3 DNA sequence: TGTGCCAGCAGTGAAAACAAAGAGCAGTTCTTC.

This clonotype was counted only a few times. V usage is TRBV7-4 and J usage is TRBJ1-5, with no clear D. The CDR3 runs to 15 residues. Germline CDR1 reads SGHVT; CDR2 reads SQSDAQ. The germline V and J ends were trimmed by 5 bases and 1 base, with 12 bases remaining between them. The chain's CDR3 is CASSPPGISNQPQHF. The CDR3 DNA reads TGTGCCAGCAGCCCGCCCGGGATCAGCAATCAGCCCCAGCATTTT.

The gene calls are TRBV6-1 and TRBJ2-2; D uncertain. Trimming cost V 4 bases and J 1 base, with 10 bases left between them. The CDR3 sequence is 15 residues long. Germline V lookup: CDR1 MNHNS, CDR2 SASEGT. The CDR3 coding sequence is TGTGCCAGCAGTGTAGGGTTTGGGAACACCGGGGAGCTGTTTTTT. Amino acid sequence: CASSVGFGNTGELFF.

This clonotype was recorded a few times. This chain links TRBV12-3 or TRBV12-4 with TRBJ2-7, with TRBD2 matching 8 bases. CDR3 length: 15 residues. J gave up 5 bases and V 5 bases, and 11 bases lay outside the gene matches. This CDR3 is CASSPGGTRLDEQYF. The CDR3 DNA follows: TGTGCCAGCAGTCCAGGAGGGACTAGGCTCGACGAGCAGTACTTC.

This clonotype was picked up a small number of times. V is TRBV27 and J is TRBJ2-4; D may be TRBD1 or TRBD2 (6 bases each). V was trimmed by 4 bases and J by 8 bases, leaving 12 bases between them. CDR1 is MNHEY, CDR2 SMNVEV, per germline (reference sequence). The CDR3 consists of 13 residues. Here the CDR3 DNA reads TGTGCCAGCAGTTATGCAGGGGAGGACATTCAGTACTTC. Amino acids: CASSYAGEDIQYF.

The V and J genes are TRBV7-3 and TRBJ2-2; 7 bases map to TRBD2. The germline gives CDR1 SGHTA, CDR2 FQGTGA. The CDR3 runs 16 residues. Trimming took 5 bases from V and 4 from J; bases not matched to a gene: 10. CDR3 DNA sequence: TGTGCCAGCAGCCCCCTAGCGGTATTGGGCACCGGGGAGCTGTTTTTT. This sequence encodes CASSPLAVLGTGELFF. Full variable domain (rest looked up from reference TRBV7-3 and TRBJ2-2): GAGVSQTPSNKVTEKGKYVELRCDPISGHTALYWYRQSLGQGPEFLIYFQGTGAADDSGLPNDRFFAVRPEGSVSTLKIQRTERGDSAVYLCASSPLAVLGTGELFFGEGSRLTVL.

This clonotype was seen more than once but under ten times. The chain employs TRBV24-1 and TRBJ2-2, with 7 bases that match TRBD2. The V segment lost 0 bases and the J segment 6 bases; nucleotides outside the gene matches: 0. The germline gives CDR1 KGHDR, CDR2 SFDVKD. The CDR3 covers 14 residues. This chain's CDR3 is CATSDLTSAGELFF. CDR3 nucleotide sequence: TGTGCCACCAGTGATTTGACTAGCGCCGGGGAGCTGTTTTTT.

The rearrangement links TRBV15 to TRBJ2-7; the D gene could be TRBD1 or TRBD2 (5 bases each). This CDR3 has 13 residues. Trimming took off 4 bases at V and 0 bases at J, with 7 bases between the two ends. In germline, CDR1 is LNHNV, CDR2 YYDKDF (reference sequence). CDR3 loop: CATSKGTSYEQYF. CDR3 nucleotide sequence: TGTGCCACCAGCAAAGGGACCTCCTACGAGCAGTACTTC.

This clonotype has a handful of counts. The chain carries TRBV7-6 and TRBJ2-2, with TRBD2 matching 9 bases. V was clipped by 1 base and J by 6 bases; unmatched bases: 3. The germline gives CDR1 SGHVS, CDR2 FNYEAQ. The CDR3 has 15 residues. CDR3 loop: CASSLGGGAAGELFF. DNA for the CDR3: TGTGCCAGCAGCTTAGGCGGGGGGGCCGCCGGGGAGCTGTTTTTT.

The chain couples TRBV4-1 to TRBJ1-5; 9 nucleotides align to TRBD1. CDR3 length: 17 residues. V was clipped by 1 base and J by 1 base; unmatched bases: 5. The germline CDR1 and CDR2 sequences are MGHRA and YSYEKL. CDR3 coding DNA: TGCGCCAGCAGCCAAGTCCGGACAGGGGTCAGCAATCAGCCCCAGCATTTT. Protein product: CASSQVRTGVSNQPQHF.

This clonotype was detected a few times. This chain connects TRBV27 to TRBJ1-2; tentatively, D is TRBD1 (5 bases). The CDR3 is made up of 15 amino acids. The ends were cut back, 5 bases at V and 6 bases at J, with 19 bases in the middle. CDR1 is MNHEY, CDR2 SMNVEV, per germline (reference sequence). The CDR3 coding sequence is TGTGCCAGCAGTCCTCTCCAGGGCAGGGAAGATGGCTACACCTTC. It is translated as CASSPLQGREDGYTF.

This clonotype was observed at least ten times. The chain recombines TRBV7-8 with TRBJ2-7; D possibly matches TRBD1 or TRBD2 (6 bases each). The CDR3 loop spans 16 amino acids. Germline V gives CDR1 SGHVS, CDR2 FQNEAQ. V lost 3 bases and J lost 5, with 20 bases in between. CDR3 loop: CASSFTQEGGPDEQYF. The CDR3 region has the DNA TGTGCCAGCAGCTTCACCCAGGAGGGGGGCCCAGACGAGCAGTACTTC.

The rearrangement joins TRBV6-2 or TRBV6-3 to TRBJ2-2; D is possibly TRBD1 or TRBD2 (5 bases each). Trimming left V 0 bases short and J 5 bases short, with 16 bases between. The CDR3 covers 17 residues. Germline CDR1 reads MNHEY; CDR2 reads SVGEGT. The CDR3 coding sequence is TGTGCCAGCAGTTACTCCCTCCGGGGCCCCAGTACCGGGGAGCTGTTTTTT. It codes for CASSYSLRGPSTGELFF.

CDR3 residues: CASSPSGVPYEQYF. CDR3 coding DNA: TGTGCCAGCAGCCCGTCGGGGGTGCCCTACGAGCAGTACTTC. The chain is built from TRBV7-9 and TRBJ2-7; D is possibly TRBD2 (6 bases). V was clipped by 5 bases and J by 2 bases, with 13 bases between them. This CDR3 is 14 amino acids long. The V gene's germline CDR1 is SEHNR and CDR2 FQNEAQ (reference sequence). The whole variable domain, remainder taken from reference TRBV7-9 and TRBJ2-7, is DTGVSQNPRHKITKRGQNVTFRCDPISEHNRLYWYRQTLGQGPEFLTYFQNEAQLEKSRLLSDRFSAERPKGSFSTLEIQRTEQGDSAMYLCASSPSGVPYEQYFGPGTRLTVT.

The sample holds a few counts of this clonotype. The chain joins TRBV4-1 to TRBJ1-1, with D possibly TRBD1 on 5 matching bases. V lost 1 base to trimming and J lost 6 bases, with 9 bases between them. Per germline, CDR1 MGHRA and CDR2 YSYEKL. This CDR3 is built from 13 residues. CDR3: CASSQAGRSEAFF. The CDR3 DNA reads as TGCGCCAGCAGCCAAGCAGGGAGGTCTGAAGCTTTCTTT.

This chain joins TRBV27 and TRBJ1-1; D gene ambiguous. The CDR3 runs 11 residues. Germline V gives CDR1 MNHEY, CDR2 SMNVEV (reference sequence). V was clipped by 5 bases and J by 8 bases, with 9 bases between them. The CDR3 sequence is CASSKGREAFF. CDR3 in DNA: TGTGCCAGCAGTAAAGGACGGGAAGCTTTCTTT.

The table lists this clonotype with a few counts. The V gene is TRBV4-2, the J gene TRBJ1-6; maybe TRBD1 (6 bases). The CDR3 spans 16 residues. Trimming pared 0 bases from V and 10 bases from J, leaving 16 bases between. In germline, CDR1 is LGHNA, CDR2 YNFKEQ. The CDR3 sequence is CASSQDRGTTGSPLHF. The CDR3 bases are TGTGCCAGCAGCCAAGATCGGGGGACAACGGGATCACCCCTCCACTTT.

This clonotype has a single count. The rearrangement uses TRBV4-1 and TRBJ1-2; D may be TRBD1 (6 bases). The CDR3 extends over 15 amino acids. Germline loops: CDR1 MGHRA, CDR2 YSYEKL. Deletions cut 0 bases from V and 2 bases from J, with 10 bases between. DNA of the CDR3: TGCGCCAGCAGCCAAGAACAGGGAGGGAACTATGGCTACACCTTC. Translation gives CASSQEQGGNYGYTF.

In this sample, this clonotype turned up a few times. The chain carries TRBV27 and TRBJ2-2; D might be TRBD1 (5 bases). The V end was cut by 5 bases, the J end by 0 bases, with 16 bases between. Germline V gene lookup returns CDR1 MNHEY and CDR2 SMNVEV (reference sequence). The CDR3 runs 17 residues. CDR3 DNA sequence: TGTGCCAGCAGTGTATTTGTCGGACACGCGAACACCGGGGAGCTGTTTTTT. It specifies CASSVFVGHANTGELFF.

The V and J genes are TRBV28 and TRBJ2-7, with 9 bases matching TRBD1. This CDR3 region has 13 residues. The V and J ends lost 3 bases and 6 bases, in that order; junction bases with no gene match: 3. Germline CDR1 is MDHEN and CDR2 is SYDVKM. CDR3 sequence (DNA): TGTGCCAGCAGTTTTGACAGGGGGTTCGAGCAGTACTTC. As protein: CASSFDRGFEQYF.

The chain uses TRBV20-1 and TRBJ2-2, with D perhaps matching TRBD2 (6 bases). The CDR3 extends over 13 amino acids. Germline CDR1 is DFQATT and CDR2 is SNEGSKA (reference sequence). V dropped 6 bases and J dropped 4 bases, with 12 bases sitting between them. This chain's CDR3 is CSAPWRVTGELFF. The CDR3 DNA reads TGCAGTGCCCCTTGGAGGGTCACCGGGGAGCTGTTTTTT.

The chain combines TRBV28 with TRBJ2-7; D unresolved. Trimming left V 6 bases short and J 6 bases short, with 24 bases between. Per the germline V gene, CDR1 is MDHEN and CDR2 is SYDVKM. The CDR3 extends over 16 amino acids. CDR3 coding DNA: TGTGCCAGCAGCCCCCCCGGAGAAGCCGCTTACCGCGAGCAGTACTTC. Residues: CASSPPGEAAYREQYF.

This clonotype was counted between two and nine times. The J gene is TRBJ1-1, the V gene TRBV6-5; unclear D gene. V lost 7 bases and J 5 bases, leaving 8 bases between the germline ends. The V gene's germline CDR1 is MNHEY and CDR2 SVGAGI. This CDR3 spans 11 amino acids. This CDR3 is CASTHLTEAFF. The CDR3 DNA reads TGTGCCAGCACCCATCTAACTGAAGCTTTCTTT.

This clonotype has just a few counts. The chain employs TRBV7-2 and TRBJ1-2; weak D call: TRBD1 (5 bases). The germline gives CDR1 SGHTA, CDR2 FQGNSA. The ends were cut back, 1 base at V and 8 bases at J, with 20 bases in the middle. The CDR3 runs to 16 residues. CDR3 sequence reads: CASSLGVGSGAEGYTF. CDR3 DNA sequence: TGTGCCAGCAGCTTAGGGGTCGGGTCCGGGGCTGAGGGCTACACCTTC.